This T cell receptor (beta chain) stems from a study of T cells in localized non-small cell lung cancer. Findings and caveats of the study: Heterogeneity remains possible because sequencing was limited to only one tumor region.

With regard to this clone: Its target is unknown.

The CDR3 covers 14 residues. Trimming cost V 0 bases and J 8 bases, with 10 bases left between them. Germline lookup yields CDR1 MNHEY and CDR2 SMNVEV (reference sequence). Assay used: immunoSEQ multiplex PCR; TCRdb lists only in-frame clones, some missing. The data contain around 67,000 clones, 85% to 90% of them singletons. The V call is TRBV27, the J call TRBJ1-4; the D is unclear. The sample was peripheral blood, taken before any cancer treatment. This receptor was taken from a woman aged 35 to 69 with stage I lung adenocarcinoma. CDR3 residues: CASSLSWSVEKLFF. In DNA form, the CDR3 reads TGTGCCAGCAGTTTATCTTGGTCGGTAGAAAAACTGTTTTTT.